What follows are 16 T cell receptor beta chains derived from one specimen sequenced in a study of blood T cell repertoires in COVID-19. Method: immunoSEQ multiplex PCR; TCRdb's copy keeps in-frame clones and lacks some. The sample comprises approximately 110,000 clones, roughly four fifths of which are singletons, and about 20% rests with the top ten. The material sequenced was peripheral blood. These receptors all stem from a man between 70 and 80 years old with active or convalescent COVID-19.

This sequence joins TRBV19 and TRBJ1-2, with TRBD1 identical over 8 bases. The CDR3 has 16 amino acids. The V and J ends lost 4 bases and 2 bases, in that order; junction bases with no gene match: 9. CDR1 LNHDA and CDR2 SQIVND come from the germline V gene (reference sequence). CDR3 amino acids: CASSRDRFHLNYGYTF. CDR3 coding DNA: TGTGCCAGTAGTAGGGACAGGTTTCACTTGAACTATGGCTACACCTTC.

This chain links TRBV3-1 (or the pseudogene TRBV3-2) with TRBJ1-3; no clear D. Trimming pared 3 bases from V and 4 bases from J, leaving 13 bases between. Germline lookup yields CDR1 LGHDT and CDR2 YNNKEL (reference sequence). The CDR3 runs to 15 residues. The CDR3 sequence is CASSQRQVRGNTIYF. As DNA, the CDR3 is TGTGCCAGCAGCCAGCGCCAGGTGAGAGGAAACACCATATATTTT.

This clone turned up a few times. The chain has TRBV6-4 and TRBJ2-7; TRBD1 aligns across 7 bases. Germline-derived CDR1 and CDR2 are MRHNA and SNTAGT. The V segment lost 4 bases and the J segment 4 bases; nucleotides outside the gene matches: 4. The CDR3 length is 13 residues. DNA of the CDR3: TGTGCCAGCAGTGTCGAACAGGGGTACGAGCAGTACTTC. It specifies CASSVEQGYEQYF.

This sequence joins TRBV5-1 and TRBJ2-1, with 12 bases fitting TRBD2. Losses at the gene ends were 4 bases for V and 4 bases for J; bases not matched to a gene: 6. The CDR3 totals 16 residues. CDR1 and CDR2 from the germline V gene are SGHRS and YFSETQ. CDR3 in DNA: TGCGCCAGCAGCAGGACTAGCGGGATTTTATACAATGAGCAGTTCTTC. Translated: CASSRTSGILYNEQFF.

The gene calls are TRBV4-1 and TRBJ2-2; a weak D match, TRBD2 (5 bases). Germline values: CDR1 MGHRA, CDR2 YSYEKL. The CDR3 spans 13 residues. V was pared by 4 bases and J by 9 bases, with 12 bases between. The CDR3 nucleotides are TGCGCCAGCAGCCCCGGAGGCTACCGGGAGCTGTTTTTT. As protein: CASSPGGYRELFF.

V and J are TRBV24-1 and TRBJ1-4; 10 bases are a match to TRBD1. CDR3 length: 15 amino acids. From germline, CDR1 is KGHDR and CDR2 SFDVKD. The junction had 6 bases not matched to a gene; V was cut back by 4 bases and J by 8 bases. The CDR3 DNA follows: TGTGCCACCAGTGAGGCCGGGACAGGGGTAGAAAAACTGTTTTTT. Encoded protein: CATSEAGTGVEKLFF.

This clone appeared a few times. The CDR3: CASSILGGGDQPQHF. The CDR3 region has the DNA TGTGCCAGTAGTATCTTAGGAGGTGGAGATCAGCCCCAGCATTTT. The chain employs TRBV19 and TRBJ1-5; D uncertain. Deletions cut 3 bases from V and 5 bases from J, with 14 bases between. This CDR3 spans 15 amino acids. The germline V gene has CDR1 LNHDA and CDR2 SQIVND (reference sequence).

This rearrangement joins TRBV7-6 to TRBJ2-2; 7 nucleotides align to TRBD1. The CDR3 has 16 amino acids. From germline, CDR1 is SGHVS and CDR2 FNYEAQ. The V segment lost 0 bases and the J segment 7 bases; nucleotides outside the gene matches: 8. Written as DNA, the CDR3 is TGTGCCAGCAGCTTAGCGAGGCAGGGGGTAGACGGGGAGCTGTTTTTT. Residues: CASSLARQGVDGELFF. The entire variable domain, with the rest obtained from reference TRBV7-6 and TRBJ2-2, is as follows: GAGVSQSPRYKVTKRGQDVALRCDPISGHVSLYWYRQALGQGPEFLTYFNYEAQQDKSGLPNDRFSAERPEGSISTLTIQRTEQRDSAMYRCASSLARQGVDGELFFGEGSRLTVL.

This clone was detected only a few times. This sequence joins TRBV28 and TRBJ2-7, with 7 positions matching TRBD1. CDR1 and CDR2 from the germline V gene are MDHEN and SYDVKM. J gave up 1 base and V 5 bases, and 14 bases lay outside the gene matches. The length of the CDR3 is 17 residues. The CDR3 sequence: CASSPLPGQRTSYEQYF. In DNA form, the CDR3 reads TGTGCCAGCAGTCCCCTCCCGGGACAGCGGACATCCTACGAGCAGTACTTC.

V and J are TRBV9 and TRBJ1-3; TRBD1 agrees at 7 bases. This CDR3 contains 16 residues. The V gene's germline CDR1 is SGDLS and CDR2 YYNGEE. Trimming at V came to 0 bases and at J to 3 bases, leaving 6 bases not matched to a gene. CDR3 protein: CASSVDYRGLGNTIYF. The CDR3 DNA reads TGTGCCAGCAGCGTAGATTACAGGGGACTTGGAAACACCATATATTTT. Drawing the rest from reference TRBV9 and TRBJ1-3, the complete variable domain is DSGVTQTPKHLITATGQRVTLRCSPRSGDLSVYWYQQSLDQGLQFLIQYYNGEERAKGNILERFSAQQFPDLHSELNLSSLELGDSALYFCASSVDYRGLGNTIYFGEGSWLTVV.

The chain is built from TRBV9 and TRBJ2-3; D is perhaps TRBD2 (6 bases). The CDR3 spans 15 residues. The germline V gene has CDR1 SGDLS and CDR2 YYNGEE. Trimming shortened V by 0 bases and J by 2 bases, and 10 bases separated the two germline ends. This CDR3 reads CASSVATGDTDTQYF. CDR3 nucleotides: TGTGCCAGCAGCGTAGCTACGGGGGACACAGATACGCAGTATTTT.

The chain is built from TRBV14 and TRBJ2-3; a weak D match, TRBD1 (6 bases). The CDR3 length is 14 residues. CDR1 and CDR2 from the germline V gene are SGHDN and FVKESK. Trimming took off 4 bases at V and 5 bases at J, with 13 bases between the two ends. The CDR3, as DNA: TGTGCCAGCAGCCGAAGGGGGATGGGAGATACGCAGTATTTT. Its protein is CASSRRGMGDTQYF.

The gene calls are TRBV3-1 (or the pseudogene TRBV3-2) and TRBJ2-1; 12 bases are a match to TRBD2. The germline V gene has CDR1 LGHDT and CDR2 YNNKEL (reference sequence). CDR3 length equals 16 residues. Unmatched junction bases numbered 10, after V lost 5 bases and J lost 8 bases. The CDR3 reads CASSLLAGGHPDEQFF. The DNA of the CDR3 is TGTGCCAGCAGCTTGCTAGCGGGAGGGCACCCGGATGAGCAGTTCTTC.

The chain is built from TRBV4-1 and TRBJ2-5, with a possible D match to TRBD1 (7 bases). The length of the CDR3 is 16 residues. V lost 4 bases and J lost 2, with 17 bases in between. Germline V CDR1 and CDR2: MGHRA, YSYEKL. The CDR3 nucleotides read TGCGCCAGCAGCCGGGGGCGGGGACAGCTACAAGAGACCCAGTACTTC. This encodes CASSRGRGQLQETQYF.

The CDR3 region has the DNA TGTGCCACCAGCCAAGTGACAGGGTTGAACACTGAAGCTTTCTTT. It translates to CATSQVTGLNTEAFF. The chain couples TRBV15 to TRBJ1-1; 7 bases line up with TRBD1. The junction had 6 bases not matched to a gene; V was cut back by 5 bases and J by 0 bases. The CDR3 contains 15 residues. Germline assignment: CDR1 LNHNV and CDR2 YYDKDF (reference sequence).

J is TRBJ1-2 and V is TRBV5-5; D possibly corresponds to TRBD1 (6 bases). V lost 4 bases, J lost 8 bases, and 15 bases lay in between. This CDR3 region has 13 residues. Germline V gene sequence: CDR1 SGHKS, CDR2 YYEKEE (reference sequence). CDR3 bases: TGTGCCAGCAGCGGAAACAGGGTCGGCGGCTACACCTTC. Encoded protein: CASSGNRVGGYTF. Based on the CDR3 plus reference TRBV5-5 and TRBJ1-2, the full variable domain is DAGVTQSPTHLIKTRGQQVTLRCSPISGHKSVSWYQQVLGQGPQFIFQYYEKEERGRGNFPDRFSARQFPNYSSELNVNALLLGDSALYLCASSGNRVGGYTFGSGTRLTVV.